Listed below are T cell receptor beta chains from one sample, sequenced in a study of graft-versus-host responses after intestinal transplantation. The method was immunoSEQ multiplex PCR; TCRdb's version includes in-frame clones alone and lacks a portion of them. The profile covers about 15,000 clones, with roughly a third appearing a single time and 5.7% taken by the ten largest. The material was alloreactive CD4+ T cells from a mixed lymphocyte reaction culture, obtained before intestinal transplant. The source of these receptors is a human patient who received an intestinal transplant. CDR3s include the opening cysteine and the closing phenylalanine or tryptophan. Each record gives: J gene, D gene, V gene, clone size, CDR3 DNA, CDR3 protein. The D gene is left open where the match is weak. Expanded clones get a size class; other rows say once, few or many, or leave the size out.

>TRBJ2-1|.|TRBV18|few
TGTGCCAGCTCACCATACCTTTACAATGAGCAGTTCTTC
CASSPYLYNEQFF
>TRBJ2-2|.|TRBV19|.
TGTGCCAGTAATCAGCGGGCGAACACCGGGGAGCTGTTTTTT
CASNQRANTGELFF
>TRBJ2-1|TRBD2|TRBV18|.
TGTGCCAGCTCACGGGCTAGCGGCATAATTGAGCAGTTCTTC
CASSRASGIIEQFF
>TRBJ2-7|.|TRBV7-9|few
TGTGCCAGCAGCTATCTAACAGCCTACGAGCAGTACTTC
CASSYLTAYEQYF
>TRBJ1-1|.|TRBV7-2|.
TGTGCCAGCAGCTTAGCTGGTGGGGGGAACACTGAAGCTTTCTTT
CASSLAGGGNTEAFF
>TRBJ1-2|TRBD1|TRBV2|once
TGTGCCAGCAGTTATAACAGGGGGGGCTACACCTTC
CASSYNRGGYTF
>TRBJ2-7|.|TRBV2|.
TGTGCCTCCCAAATTGGACGCGAGCAGTACTTC
CASQIGREQYF
>TRBJ2-3|.|TRBV30|.
TGTGCCTGGAGTGTAGTAGGGCGCACAGATACGCAGTATTTT
CAWSVVGRTDTQYF
>TRBJ2-3|.|TRBV29-1|.
TGCAGCGTTGCCGCCCTAGTGGATACGCAGTATTTT
CSVAALVDTQYF
>TRBJ2-2|TRBD2|TRBV6-6|few
TGTGCCAGCAGTCCCCCTAGCGGCCTAGGCACCGGGGAGCTGTTTTTT
CASSPPSGLGTGELFF